A selection of T cell receptor beta chains follows, all from one sample in a study of blood T cells in healthy people across ages. From the 5' RACE reads, TCRdb called clonotypes with MiXCR, one entry per CDR3 protein. The sample includes about 1.4 million distinct CDR3 sequences, approximately 59% of them seen just once. Sequences were obtained from blood. The source is a man aged 18-30 years in good health. Each CDR3 is given with its conserved first and last residue.

J gene	V gene	CDR3 protein
TRBJ2-1	TRBV7-9	CASSREAGGMGQFF
TRBJ2-1	TRBV11-3	CASSTRGTRDNEQFF
TRBJ2-1	TRBV20-1	CSARDVEASYNEQFF
TRBJ2-7	TRBV20-1	CSARDRGLTYEQYF
TRBJ2-1	TRBV25-1	CASRGDEQFF
TRBJ1-1	TRBV6-5	CACREVNMNTEAFF
TRBJ1-5	TRBV6-2/TRBV6-3	CASSYGTGANQPQHF
TRBJ1-2	TRBV18	CASSPDDSYGYTF
TRBJ1-2	TRBV12-3/TRBV12-4	CASRTVSDGYTF
TRBJ2-1	TRBV4-1	CASSQGGSAAYNEQFF
TRBJ2-1	TRBV7-2	CASSLVRRGVYGNNEQFF
TRBJ1-1	TRBV9	CASSVEAGGMNTEAFF
TRBJ2-7	TRBV7-6	CASSSERGGWDTYEQYF
TRBJ2-3	TRBV5-1	CASSKGTSGSGTDTQYF
TRBJ1-5	TRBV20-1	CSQAGQGEQPQHF
TRBJ2-5	TRBV15	CATSLDSGGAETQYF
TRBJ2-7	TRBV5-1	CASSLAGSGVSYEQYF
TRBJ2-6	TRBV5-1	CASLNHSGANVLTF
TRBJ2-1	TRBV7-9	CASSTRDPSSYNEQFF
TRBJ1-4	TRBV3-1	CASSQESGLFF
TRBJ1-5	TRBV6-5	CASSSRGPSGNQPQHF